These T cell receptor beta chains were read from a single sample in a study of human T cells and chemical hapten exposure. TCRdb passed the RACE reads through MiXCR, listing each CDR3 protein once. The sample yields about 64,000 distinct CDR3 sequences, about 11% seen once. The sample was whole blood, taken in connection with sensitization to the hapten diphenylcyclopropenone (DPC). Every receptor here comes from a woman in her 30s with alopecia areata. Some clones in this sample may be carry-over from other donors' samples. Each CDR3 is given with its conserved first and last residue. A D gene is named only where the DNA matches it firmly. A row's size may be missing; if present it is once, few, many or a size class.

d_call	cdr3_length	j_call	v_call	clone_size	cdr3_aa	cdr3_nt
.	15	TRBJ1-6	TRBV6-6	.	CASSYGGAYNSPLHF	TGTGCCAGCAGTTACGGAGGGGCTTACAATTCACCCCTCCACTTT
.	15	TRBJ2-7	TRBV2	few	CASSEASREAYEQYF	TGTGCCAGCAGTGAAGCGTCCAGGGAGGCCTACGAGCAGTACTTC
TRBD2	17	TRBJ2-3	TRBV6-1	few	CASSVTSGSVPTDTQYF	TGTGCCAGCAGTGTGACTAGCGGGAGCGTCCCCACAGATACGCAGTATTTT
TRBD1	18	TRBJ1-1	TRBV19	.	CASSPPTGGRLFDTEAFF	TGTGCCAGTAGCCCGCCCACAGGGGGGAGGCTATTCGACACTGAAGCTTTCTTT
TRBD1	15	TRBJ2-2	TRBV18	few	CASSPRQGSAGELFF	TGTGCCAGCTCACCTCGACAGGGGTCGGCCGGGGAGCTGTTTTTT
TRBD1	13	TRBJ1-2	TRBV7-9	few	CASSLQGTYGYTF	TGTGCCAGCAGTCTACAGGGGACGTATGGCTACACCTTC
.	15	TRBJ2-6	TRBV12-3/TRBV12-4	many	CASSFDSSGANVLTF	TGTGCCAGCAGTTTCGACAGCTCTGGGGCCAACGTCCTGACTTTC
.	13	TRBJ2-1	TRBV6-6	.	CASSPHNPNEQFF	TGTGCCAGCAGCCCCCATAATCCCAATGAGCAGTTCTTC
.	13	TRBJ1-5	TRBV28	few	CASSFGGWQPQHF	TGTGCCAGCAGTTTCGGGGGATGGCAGCCCCAGCATTTT
TRBD2	14	TRBJ2-1	TRBV29-1	.	CSVAGTSGYNEQFF	TGCAGCGTTGCGGGAACTAGCGGTTACAATGAGCAGTTCTTC
.	13	TRBJ1-5	TRBV12-3/TRBV12-4	few	CASSFLENQPQHF	TGTGCCAGCAGTTTTTTAGAGAATCAGCCCCAGCATTTT
TRBD2	16	TRBJ2-3	TRBV9	few	CASSTRLAGVLDTQYF	TGTGCCAGCAGCACCAGACTAGCGGGAGTGTTAGATACGCAGTATTTT
.	14	TRBJ1-5	TRBV6-5	many	CASRRADRWQPQHF	TGTGCCAGCAGAAGAGCAGACCGCTGGCAGCCCCAGCATTTT
.	16	TRBJ2-7	TRBV20-1	.	CSARDESSGGRYEQYF	TGCAGTGCTAGAGATGAGTCCTCGGGGGGCAGATACGAGCAGTACTTC
.	14	TRBJ2-5	TRBV6-2/TRBV6-3	few	CASSYPDPLETQYF	TGTGCCAGCAGTTACCCGGACCCTTTGGAGACCCAGTACTTC